The entry below describes one T cell receptor (beta chain). The target antigen is unknown. CDR1 is SGHTS and CDR2 is YDEGEE in the germline V gene. The V and J ends lost 3 bases and 6 bases, in that order; junction bases with no gene match: 15. The length of the CDR3 is 17 residues. Treatment noted: 15 to 20 received Ad26.COV2.S at low or high dose, single or two shots; about five received placebo; per-sample allocation not given. The samples were gathered on day 63 after the first injection of vaccine or placebo. Ad26 vector vaccine expressed Wuhan-strain SARS-CoV-2 spike. The data belong to a study of Ad26.COV2.S vaccination and SARS-CoV-2 variants. Study conclusions and caveats: From the TCR breadth and depth analyses, total T cell responses may have been underestimated. Reportedly, after vaccination the spike-specific CD8+ and CD4+ T cell responses displayed substantial breadth. Those who received vaccine or placebo ended up with similar non-spike TCR breadth.

Method: immunoSEQ multiplex PCR; TCRdb's copy keeps in-frame clones and lacks some. This sample has some 640,000 clones, with roughly 90% found just once. The TCR originated in a person aged 18 to 59 who received the Ad26.COV2.S COVID-19 vaccine or a placebo. The sequencing used peripheral blood, collected in a trial of Ad26.COV2.S vaccine versus placebo. The gene calls are TRBV5-8 and TRBJ1-5, with 7 bases identical to TRBD1. DNA of the CDR3: TGTGCCAGCAGCTCGACAGGGTTAATCTTTCGAGGTCAGCCCCAGCATTTT. This translates into CASSSTGLIFRGQPQHF.